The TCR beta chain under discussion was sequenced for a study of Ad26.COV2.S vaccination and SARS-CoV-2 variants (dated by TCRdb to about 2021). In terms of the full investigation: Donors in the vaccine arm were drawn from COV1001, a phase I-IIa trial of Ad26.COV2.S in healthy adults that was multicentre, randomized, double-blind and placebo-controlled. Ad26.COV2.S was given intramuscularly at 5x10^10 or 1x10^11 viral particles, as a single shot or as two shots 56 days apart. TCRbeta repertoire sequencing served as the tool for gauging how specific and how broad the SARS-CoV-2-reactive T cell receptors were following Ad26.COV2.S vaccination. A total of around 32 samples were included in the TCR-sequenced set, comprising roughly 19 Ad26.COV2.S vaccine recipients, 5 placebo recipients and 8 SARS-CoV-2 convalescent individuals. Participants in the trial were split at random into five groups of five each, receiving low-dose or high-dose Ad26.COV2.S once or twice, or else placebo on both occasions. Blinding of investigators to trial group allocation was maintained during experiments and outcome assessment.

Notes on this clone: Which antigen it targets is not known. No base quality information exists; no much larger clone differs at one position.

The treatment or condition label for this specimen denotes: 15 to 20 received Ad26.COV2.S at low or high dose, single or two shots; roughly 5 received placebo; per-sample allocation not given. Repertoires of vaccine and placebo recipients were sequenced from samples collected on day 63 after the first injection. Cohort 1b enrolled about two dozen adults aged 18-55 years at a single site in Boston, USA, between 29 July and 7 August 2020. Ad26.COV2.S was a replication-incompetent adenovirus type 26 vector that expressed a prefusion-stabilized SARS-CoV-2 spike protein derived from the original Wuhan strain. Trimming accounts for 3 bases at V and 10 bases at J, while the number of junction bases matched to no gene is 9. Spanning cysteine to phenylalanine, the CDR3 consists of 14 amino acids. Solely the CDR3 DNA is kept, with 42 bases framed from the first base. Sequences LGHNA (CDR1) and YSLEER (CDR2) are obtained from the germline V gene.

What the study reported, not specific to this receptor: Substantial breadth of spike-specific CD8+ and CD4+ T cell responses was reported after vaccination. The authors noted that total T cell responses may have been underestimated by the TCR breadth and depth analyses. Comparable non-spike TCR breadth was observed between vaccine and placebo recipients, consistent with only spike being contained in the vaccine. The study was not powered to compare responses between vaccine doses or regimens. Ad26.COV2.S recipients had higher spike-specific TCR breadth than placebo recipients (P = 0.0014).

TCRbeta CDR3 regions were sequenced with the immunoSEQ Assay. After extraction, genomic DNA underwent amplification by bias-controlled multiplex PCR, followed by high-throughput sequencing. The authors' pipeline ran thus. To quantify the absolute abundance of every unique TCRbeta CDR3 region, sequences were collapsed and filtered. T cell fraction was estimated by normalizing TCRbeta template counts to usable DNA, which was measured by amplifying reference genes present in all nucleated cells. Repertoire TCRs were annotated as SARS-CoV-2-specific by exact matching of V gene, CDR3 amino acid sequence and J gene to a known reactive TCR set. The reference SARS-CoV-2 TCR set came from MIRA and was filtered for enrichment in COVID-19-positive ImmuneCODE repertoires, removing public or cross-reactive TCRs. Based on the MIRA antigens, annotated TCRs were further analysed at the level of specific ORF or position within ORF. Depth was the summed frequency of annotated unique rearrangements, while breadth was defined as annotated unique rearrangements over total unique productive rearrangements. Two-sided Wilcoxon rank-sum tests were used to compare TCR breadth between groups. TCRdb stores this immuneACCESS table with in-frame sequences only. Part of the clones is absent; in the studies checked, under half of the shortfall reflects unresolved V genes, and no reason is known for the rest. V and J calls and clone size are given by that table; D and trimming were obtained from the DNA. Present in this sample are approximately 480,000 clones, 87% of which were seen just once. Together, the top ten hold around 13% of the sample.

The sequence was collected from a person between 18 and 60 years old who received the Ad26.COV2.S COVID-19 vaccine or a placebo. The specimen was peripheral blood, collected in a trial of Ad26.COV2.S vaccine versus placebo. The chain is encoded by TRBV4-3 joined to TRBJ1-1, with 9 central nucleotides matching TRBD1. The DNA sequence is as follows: TGCGCCAGCAGCCAGGTTCCGGGACAGGGAGGAGCTTTCTTT. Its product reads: CASSQVPGQGGAFF.